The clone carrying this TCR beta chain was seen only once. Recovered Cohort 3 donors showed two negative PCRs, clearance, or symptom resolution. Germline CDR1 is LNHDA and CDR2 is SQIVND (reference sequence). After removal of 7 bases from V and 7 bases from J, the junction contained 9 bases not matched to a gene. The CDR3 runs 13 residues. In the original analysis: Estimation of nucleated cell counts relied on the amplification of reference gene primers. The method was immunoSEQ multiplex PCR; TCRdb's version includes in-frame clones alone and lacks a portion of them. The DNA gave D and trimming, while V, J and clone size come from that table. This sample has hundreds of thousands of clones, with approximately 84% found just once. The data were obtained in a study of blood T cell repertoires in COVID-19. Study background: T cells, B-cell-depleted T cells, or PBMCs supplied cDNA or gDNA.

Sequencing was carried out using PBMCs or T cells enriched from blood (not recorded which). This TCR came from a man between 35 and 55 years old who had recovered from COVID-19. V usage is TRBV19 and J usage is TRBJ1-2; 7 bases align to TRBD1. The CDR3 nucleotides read TGTGCCAGTAACCCGACAGGGACGGGTGGCTACACCTTC. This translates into CASNPTGTGGYTF.